This T cell receptor (beta chain) came from a study of T cells in Graves' hyperthyroidism and ophthalmopathy. General study points: Progression to ophthalmopathy was predicted a median of about 6.6 months early.

Lactation, pregnancy, other autoimmune disease or uncontrolled infection led to exclusion of patients. This clonotype was picked up many times. The antigen remains unidentified. With V trimmed by 6 bases and J by 8 bases, 8 bases remained unmatched. CDR3 length equals 13 residues. Germline V lookup: CDR1 DFQATT, CDR2 SNEGSKA (reference sequence). Amplified TCR beta CDR3 regions derived from RNA transcripts. The TCR CDR3 first-round RT-PCR relied on the HTBI primer set. In TCRdb, the multiplex PCR reads were re-called with MiXCR into one record per CDR3 protein. Counted here are hundreds of thousands of distinct CDR3 sequences, around a third occurring once; the ten biggest clones make up less than 40%.

The chain employs TRBV20-1 and TRBJ1-2, with 11 bases matching TRBD1. This TCR was sampled from a woman between 35 and 50 years old with Graves' hyperthyroidism. The sequencing sample was made of blood. CDR3 sequence: CSAYGQGAKGYTF. CDR3 DNA: TGCAGTGCCTATGGACAGGGGGCGAAAGGCTACACCTTC.